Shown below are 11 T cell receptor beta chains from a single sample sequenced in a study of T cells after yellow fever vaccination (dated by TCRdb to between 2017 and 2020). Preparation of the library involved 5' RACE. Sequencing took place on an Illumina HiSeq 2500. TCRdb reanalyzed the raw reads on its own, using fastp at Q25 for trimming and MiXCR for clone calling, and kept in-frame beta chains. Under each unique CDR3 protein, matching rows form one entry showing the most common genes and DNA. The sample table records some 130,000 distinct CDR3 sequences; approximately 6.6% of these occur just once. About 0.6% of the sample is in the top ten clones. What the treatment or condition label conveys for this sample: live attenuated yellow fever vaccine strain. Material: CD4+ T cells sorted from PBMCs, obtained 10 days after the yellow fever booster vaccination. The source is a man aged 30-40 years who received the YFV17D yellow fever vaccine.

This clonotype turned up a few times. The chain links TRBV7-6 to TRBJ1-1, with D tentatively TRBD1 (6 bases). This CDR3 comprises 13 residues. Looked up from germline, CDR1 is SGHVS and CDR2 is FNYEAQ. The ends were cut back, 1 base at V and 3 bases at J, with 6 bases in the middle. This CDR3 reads CASSLEGDTEAFF. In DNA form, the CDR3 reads TGTGCCAGCAGCTTAGAGGGGGACACTGAAGCTTTCTTT.

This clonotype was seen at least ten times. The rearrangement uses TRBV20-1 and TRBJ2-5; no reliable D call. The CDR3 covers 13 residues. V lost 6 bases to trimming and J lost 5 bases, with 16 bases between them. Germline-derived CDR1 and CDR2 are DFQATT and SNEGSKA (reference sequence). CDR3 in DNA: TGCAGTGCGTCCCAGCCCGGGCTCGAGACCCAGTACTTC. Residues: CSASQPGLETQYF.

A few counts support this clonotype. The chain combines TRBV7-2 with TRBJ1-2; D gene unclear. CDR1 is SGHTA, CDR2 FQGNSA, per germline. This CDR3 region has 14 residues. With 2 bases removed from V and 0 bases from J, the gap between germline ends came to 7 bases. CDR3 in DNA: TGTGCCAGCAGCTTAAGGTCGGCTAACTATGGCTACACCTTC. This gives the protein CASSLRSANYGYTF.

The CDR3 DNA reads as TGTGCCATGGGCCCTGGGGGCAGGGGGTCACTCGAGCAGTACTTC. It codes for CAMGPGGRGSLEQYF. The chain is built from TRBV15 and TRBJ2-7; TRBD1 aligns across 7 bases. J gave up 6 bases and V 10 bases, and 18 bases lay outside the gene matches. This CDR3 is built from 15 residues. Germline loops: CDR1 LNHNV, CDR2 YYDKDF (reference sequence).

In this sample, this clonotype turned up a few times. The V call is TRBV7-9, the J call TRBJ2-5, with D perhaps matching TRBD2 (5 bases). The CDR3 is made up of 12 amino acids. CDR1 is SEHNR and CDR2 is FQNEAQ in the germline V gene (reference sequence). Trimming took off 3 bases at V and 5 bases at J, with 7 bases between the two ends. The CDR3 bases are TGTGCCAGCAGCTTCGGGGAGGAGACCCAGTACTTC. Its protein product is CASSFGEETQYF. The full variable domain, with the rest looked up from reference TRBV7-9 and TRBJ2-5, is DTGVSQNPRHKITKRGQNVTFRCDPISEHNRLYWYRQTLGQGPEFLTYFQNEAQLEKSRLLSDRFSAERPKGSFSTLEIQRTEQGDSAMYLCASSFGEETQYFGPGTRLLVL.

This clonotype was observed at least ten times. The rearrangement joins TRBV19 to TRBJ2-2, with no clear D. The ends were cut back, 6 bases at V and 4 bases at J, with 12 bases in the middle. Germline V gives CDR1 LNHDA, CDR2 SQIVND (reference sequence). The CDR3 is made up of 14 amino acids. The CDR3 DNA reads TGTGCCAGTAGACCCCTGAGTTCCACCGGGGAGCTGTTTTTT. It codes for CASRPLSSTGELFF.

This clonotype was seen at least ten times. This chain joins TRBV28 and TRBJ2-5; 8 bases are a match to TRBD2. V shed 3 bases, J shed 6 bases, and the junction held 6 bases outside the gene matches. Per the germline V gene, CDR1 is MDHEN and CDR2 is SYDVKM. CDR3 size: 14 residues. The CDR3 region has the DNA TGTGCCAGCAGTTTCCCCGGGGGGGTGAAGACCCAGTACTTC. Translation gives CASSFPGGVKTQYF.

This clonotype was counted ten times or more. The CDR3: CSARGTSVSSYNEQFF. The CDR3 DNA is TGCAGTGCTAGAGGTACTAGCGTGAGCTCCTACAATGAGCAGTTCTTC. The chain links TRBV20-1 to TRBJ2-1, with 7 bases matching TRBD2. CDR3 size: 16 residues. The ends lost 1 base at V and 0 bases at J; junction bases unmatched: 6. Looked up from germline, CDR1 is DFQATT and CDR2 is SNEGSKA (reference sequence).

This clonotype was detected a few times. CDR3 loop: CASRKEAGVGETQYF. CDR3 coding DNA: TGTGCCAGCAGAAAAGAAGCGGGAGTTGGAGAGACCCAGTACTTC. V and J are TRBV6-1 and TRBJ2-5, with 8 positions matching TRBD2. V was clipped by 6 bases and J by 4 bases; unmatched bases: 10. The CDR3 consists of 15 residues. Per germline, CDR1 MNHNS and CDR2 SASEGT.

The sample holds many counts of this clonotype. CDR3 protein: CSAAPGQGIYEQYF. CDR3 nucleotides: TGCAGTGCGGCGCCGGGACAGGGGATCTACGAGCAGTACTTC. The genes are TRBV20-1 and TRBJ2-7, with 10 bases matching TRBD1. Trimming cost V 6 bases and J 3 bases; bases outside gene matches: 8. The CDR3 has 14 residues. Germline values: CDR1 DFQATT, CDR2 SNEGSKA (reference sequence).

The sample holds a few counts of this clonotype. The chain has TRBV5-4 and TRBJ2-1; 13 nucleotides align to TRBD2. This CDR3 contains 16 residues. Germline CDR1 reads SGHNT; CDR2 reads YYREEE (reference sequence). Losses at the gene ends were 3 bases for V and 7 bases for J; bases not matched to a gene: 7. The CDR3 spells CASSSGTSGTKNEQFF. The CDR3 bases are TGTGCCAGCAGCTCAGGGACTAGCGGGACCAAGAATGAGCAGTTCTTC.